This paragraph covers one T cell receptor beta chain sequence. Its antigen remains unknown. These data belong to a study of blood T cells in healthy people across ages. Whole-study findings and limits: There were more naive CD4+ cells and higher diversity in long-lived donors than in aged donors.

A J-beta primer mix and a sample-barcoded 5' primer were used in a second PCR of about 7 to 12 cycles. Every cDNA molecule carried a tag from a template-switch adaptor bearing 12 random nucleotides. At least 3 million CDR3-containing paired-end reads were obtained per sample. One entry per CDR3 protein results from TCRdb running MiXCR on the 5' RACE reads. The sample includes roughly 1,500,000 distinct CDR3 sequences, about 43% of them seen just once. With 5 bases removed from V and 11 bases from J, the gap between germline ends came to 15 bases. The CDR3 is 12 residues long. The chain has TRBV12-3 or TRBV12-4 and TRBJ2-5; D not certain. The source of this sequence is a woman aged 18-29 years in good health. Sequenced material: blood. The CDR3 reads CASSAKGNEQYF. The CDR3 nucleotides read TGTGCCAGCAGTGCTAAGGGCAATGAGCAGTACTTC.